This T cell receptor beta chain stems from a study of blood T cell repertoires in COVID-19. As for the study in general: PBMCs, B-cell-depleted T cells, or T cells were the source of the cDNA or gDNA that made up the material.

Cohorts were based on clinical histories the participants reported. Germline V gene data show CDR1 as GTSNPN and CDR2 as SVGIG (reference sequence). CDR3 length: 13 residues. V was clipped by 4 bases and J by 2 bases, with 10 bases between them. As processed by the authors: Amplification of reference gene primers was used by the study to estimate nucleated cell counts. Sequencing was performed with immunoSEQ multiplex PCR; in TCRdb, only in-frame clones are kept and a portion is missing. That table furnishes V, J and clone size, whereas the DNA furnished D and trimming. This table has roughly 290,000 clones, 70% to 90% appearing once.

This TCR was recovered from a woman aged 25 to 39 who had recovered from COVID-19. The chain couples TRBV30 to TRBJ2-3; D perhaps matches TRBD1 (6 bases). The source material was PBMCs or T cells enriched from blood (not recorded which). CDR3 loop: CAWTGDNTDTQYF. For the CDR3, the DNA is TGTGCCTGGACTGGGGACAACACAGATACGCAGTATTTT.